The clone carrying this TCR beta chain was detected ten times or more. The record originates from a study of regulatory T cells in long-lasting Graves disease. Time point: newly diagnosed GD, antithyroid drugs for less than 3 months. RNA isolated from PBMCs was used to make the TCR library. Arm-PCR with iRepertoire HTBI primers amplified the CDR3 regions for these TCR beta libraries. TCRdb passed the multiplex PCR reads through MiXCR, listing each CDR3 protein once. The top ten clones hold about 17% of a sample with hundreds of thousands of distinct CDR3 sequences, 16% of them seen once. The same data also contributed to another study, on T cells in Graves' hyperthyroidism and ophthalmopathy.

The TCR comes from a woman in her twenties or thirties with Graves disease. The specimen comprised peripheral blood mononuclear cells (PBMCs), sampled at new diagnosis, from a patient treated with antithyroid drugs.

In DNA, the CDR3 is TGTGCCAGCTGTGACGGACTAGCGGGAGTGAATGAGCAGTTCTTC. It is translated as CASCDGLAGVNEQFF. The J gene is TRBJ2-1, the V gene TRBV7-9; TRBD2 matches at 13 bases. The V segment lost 8 bases and the J segment 7 bases; nucleotides outside the gene matches: 8. Germline V gives CDR1 SEHNR, CDR2 FQNEAQ (reference sequence). The CDR3 covers 15 residues.